This T cell receptor (beta chain) was captured by sequencing in a study of blood T cell repertoires in COVID-19 (dated by TCRdb to about 2020). Broadly, across the study: Samples covering the acute and convalescent phases of COVID-19 were provided by collaborators in the United States, Italy and Spain. The material from the prospective study consisted of cDNA or gDNA derived from T cells, B-cell-depleted T cells, or PBMCs. Deeply sampled blood TCRbeta repertoires from subjects exposed to, actively infected with, or recovered from COVID-19 were included in the dataset. A freely available public database, intended as a resource for researchers studying the immune response to SARS-CoV-2, is where the repertoires were released. Samples came from the ongoing ImmuneRACE study (first 160 participants) plus 1,254 subjects from 6 global collaborators. A de-identified subject ID, COVID-19 status, age in years and sex were almost always included in the sample metadata. Where available, HLA class I and class II types were obtained from metadata supplied by the sample provider rather than from assay-based typing.

A note on this clone: What this receptor recognizes is not known. No much larger clone is present one base from it, and per-base qualities are unavailable.

The immunoSEQ Assay, a bias-controlled multiplex PCR, was used to amplify TCRbeta CDR3 regions from genomic DNA. On the authors' methods: Within the assay, amplification of reference gene primers was used to estimate how many nucleated cells each sample contained. To quantify the absolute abundance of each unique TCRbeta CDR3 rearrangement, sequence reads were collapsed and filtered. For each sample, productive Simpson clonality was calculated as the square root of Simpson's diversity index across productive rearrangements. TCRdb mirrors the immuneACCESS table, restricted to in-frame sequences. Some clones are absent from its copies; in checked studies, under half trace to an unresolved V gene, and the reason for the others is unknown. The V and J calls and the clone size are those of that table, but D and trimming were determined from the DNA. The sample table lists about 190,000 clones, 80% to 85% of them with a count of one. The ten largest clones take up roughly 5% of the sample.

Whole blood was collected in K2EDTA tubes by collaborating institutions according to the institutions' own protocols. For TCRbeta analysis, collaborators shipped samples in one of three forms: frozen whole blood, isolated PBMCs, or DNA extracted from either of those sample types. What the work shows at the level of the full study, not this receptor alone: The quantity of clinical and demographic metadata differed by source and by participant and was supplied without curation.

Reading the germline V gene (reference sequence) gives CDR1 MNHNY and CDR2 SVGAGI. V and J are truncated by 4 bases and 5 bases respectively, leaving an intervening sequence of 15 bases. From cysteine to phenylalanine, the CDR3 is 15 amino acids long. Only CDR3 DNA remains: 45 bases, in frame from the first base. The rearranged segments are TRBV6-6 and TRBJ1-5; the best D guess is TRBD1, with 6 bases matching. The sequencing sample was made of peripheral blood. The origin of this receptor is a young woman with acute or convalescent COVID-19. The CDR3 sequence is CASSWGGAGDQPQHF. The DNA is TGTGCCAGCAGTTGGGGGGGGGCAGGGGATCAGCCCCAGCATTTT.